These 20 T cell receptor beta chains came from one sample sequenced in a study of Tregs in tolerant kidney transplant recipients. The protocol was immunoSEQ multiplex PCR, while the TCRdb copy is restricted to in-frame clones and leaves out a portion. Among tens of thousands of clones listed, 93% were seen once. Recipients received nonmyeloablative bone marrow transplants from related graft donors, with transient mixed chimerism. The sequences come from CD4+ T cells from blood (PBMCs), collected 12 months after the transplant. All receptors derive from a human patient who received a combined kidney and bone marrow transplant. Certain T cells may be donor cells from the graft.

V gene TRBV5-1 combines with J gene TRBJ1-2, with TRBD1 matching over 7 bases. This CDR3 comprises 12 residues. V lost 4 bases, J lost 9 bases, and 6 bases stayed unmatched. Germline CDR1 and CDR2: SGHRS and YFSETQ. CDR3 loop: CASSTGQTSYTF. CDR3 DNA sequence: TGCGCCAGCAGCACGGGACAGACAAGCTACACCTTC.

The chain combines TRBV27 with TRBJ1-5, with D possibly matching TRBD1 (6 bases). Germline V gives CDR1 MNHEY, CDR2 SMNVEV (reference sequence). This CDR3 is built from 15 residues. The V end lost 3 bases, the J end lost 4 bases, and 13 bases lay between the germline ends. The CDR3 region has the DNA TGTGCCAGCAGTTTCGGAACAGGGTCGAATCAGCCCCAGCATTTT. This sequence encodes CASSFGTGSNQPQHF.

The gene calls are TRBV7-2 and TRBJ2-7, with D perhaps matching TRBD1 (6 bases). This CDR3 contains 14 residues. Germline CDR1 reads SGHTA; CDR2 reads FQGNSA. The V end lost 5 bases, the J end lost 1 base, and 12 bases lay between the germline ends. The CDR3, as DNA: TGTGCCAGCAGCCCCTCGGGACAATCCTACGAGCAGTACTTC. Its translation: CASSPSGQSYEQYF.

The genes are TRBV29-1 and TRBJ2-5; 7 bases agree with TRBD1. The V and J ends lost 8 bases and 3 bases, in that order; junction bases with no gene match: 9. The germline gives CDR1 SQVTM, CDR2 ANQGSEA. The CDR3 sequence is 13 residues long. The CDR3 DNA reads as TGCAGCATTTCGGACAGGCCAGAAGAGACCCAGTACTTC. It specifies CSISDRPEETQYF.

This clone has just one count. The chain joins TRBV9 to TRBJ2-1, with 7 bases lining up with TRBD1. Per germline, CDR1 SGDLS and CDR2 YYNGEE. J lost 12 bases, V lost 0 bases, and 3 bases had no gene match. The CDR3 spans 12 residues. CDR3 region: CASSVDHRGQFF. In DNA, the CDR3 is TGTGCCAGCAGCGTAGATCACAGGGGGCAGTTCTTC.

The J gene is TRBJ2-1, the V gene TRBV27; unclear D gene. The CDR3 runs 14 residues. V was cut by 8 bases and J by 5 bases, with 16 bases left in between. Germline values: CDR1 MNHEY, CDR2 SMNVEV (reference sequence). The CDR3 DNA sequence: TGTGCCAGCCAACCCGGAGTACCCCACAATGAGCAGTTCTTC. The encoded protein is CASQPGVPHNEQFF.

The sample holds one count of this clone. The genes are TRBV7-9 and TRBJ2-2; 10 bases are shared with TRBD1. There are 14 residues in the CDR3. CDR1 and CDR2 (germline): SEHNR, FQNEAQ (reference sequence). V was clipped by 5 bases and J by 7 bases; unmatched bases: 4. CDR3 sequence: CASSRDRGYGELFF. In nucleotides, the CDR3 is TGTGCCAGCAGCCGGGACAGGGGCTACGGGGAGCTGTTTTTT. Drawing the rest from reference TRBV7-9 and TRBJ2-2, the complete variable domain is DTGVSQNPRHKITKRGQNVTFRCDPISEHNRLYWYRQTLGQGPEFLTYFQNEAQLEKSRLLSDRFSAERPKGSFSTLEIQRTEQGDSAMYLCASSRDRGYGELFFGEGSRLTVL.

V is TRBV5-4 and J is TRBJ2-7; D may be TRBD1 (6 bases). The CDR3 runs to 16 residues. The germline V and J ends were trimmed by 4 bases and 3 bases, with 20 bases remaining between them. The germline CDR1 and CDR2 sequences are SGHNT and YYREEE (reference sequence). CDR3 loop: CASSPDRNSKVYEQYF. The CDR3 DNA reads TGTGCCAGCAGCCCCGACAGGAATTCGAAAGTCTACGAGCAGTACTTC.

This rearrangement joins TRBV5-1 to TRBJ1-5; D unresolved. This CDR3 spans 13 amino acids. Trimming left V 0 bases short and J 5 bases short, with 6 bases between. Germline V gene sequence: CDR1 SGHRS, CDR2 YFSETQ. As DNA, the CDR3 is TGCGCCAGCAGCTTGGGCGGGGATCAGCCCCAGCATTTT. This sequence encodes CASSLGGDQPQHF.

V usage is TRBV5-6 and J usage is TRBJ1-6; 7 nucleotides line up with TRBD1. The CDR3 covers 15 residues. Looked up from germline, CDR1 is SGHDT and CDR2 is YYEEEE. With 3 bases clipped from V and 5 bases from J, the junction kept 5 bases outside the gene matches. The DNA for the CDR3 is TGTGCCAGCAGCTATGGACAGGCAGATAATTCACCCCTCCACTTT. Its protein product is CASSYGQADNSPLHF. Full variable domain (outside the CDR3, taken from reference TRBV5-6 and TRBJ1-6): DAGVTQSPTHLIKTRGQQVTLRCSPKSGHDTVSWYQQALGQGPQFIFQYYEEEERQRGNFPDRFSGHQFPNYSSELNVNALLLGDSALYLCASSYGQADNSPLHFGNGTRLTVT.

This chain joins TRBV25-1 and TRBJ1-1; D gene unclear. Germline V CDR1 and CDR2: MGHDK, SYGVNS. The CDR3 sequence is 14 residues long. The V gene lost 0 bases and the J gene lost 5 bases, with 10 bases spanning the gap. Written as DNA, the CDR3 is TGTGCCAGCAGTGAATATAAGTCCGAGACTGAAGCTTTCTTT. Translated, it gives CASSEYKSETEAFF.

The gene calls are TRBV10-3 and TRBJ2-1; 7 bases are shared with TRBD1. The CDR3 has 14 residues. Germline trimming cut 5 bases from V and 3 bases from J; bases unmatched to any gene: 4. Germline lookup yields CDR1 ENHRY and CDR2 SYGVKD. The CDR3: CAISLGQSYNEQFF. In nucleotides, the CDR3 is TGTGCCATCAGTCTGGGACAGAGCTACAATGAGCAGTTCTTC.

V usage is TRBV18 and J usage is TRBJ2-7; 8 bases agree with TRBD1. The germline V gene encodes CDR1 KGHSH and CDR2 LQKENI. V lost 3 bases, J lost 3 bases, and 7 bases stayed unmatched. The CDR3 contains 15 residues. This CDR3 reads CASSPLATGVYEQYF. Here the CDR3 DNA reads TGTGCCAGCTCACCGCTGGCGACAGGGGTCTACGAGCAGTACTTC. Looking up the rest from reference TRBV18 and TRBJ2-7 gives the full variable domain: NAGVMQNPRHLVRRRGQEARLRCSPMKGHSHVYWYRQLPEEGLKFMVYLQKENIIDESGMPKERFSAEFPKEGPSILRIQQVVRGDSAAYFCASSPLATGVYEQYFGPGTRLTVT.

The chain has TRBV7-9 and TRBJ1-1, with TRBD1 matching 8 bases. The CDR3 consists of 14 residues. CDR1 is SEHNR and CDR2 is FQNEAQ in the germline V gene (reference sequence). After removal of 5 bases from V and 8 bases from J, the junction contained 10 bases not matched to a gene. CDR3 sequence reads: CASSLSLQGGEAFF. CDR3 bases: TGTGCCAGCAGCCTCTCTTTACAGGGGGGGGAAGCTTTCTTT.

The chain carries TRBV5-6 and TRBJ1-1; D may be TRBD1 (6 bases). V was cut by 4 bases and J by 7 bases, with 8 bases left in between. The germline CDR1 and CDR2 sequences are SGHDT and YYEEEE. The CDR3 length is 11 residues. This CDR3 is CASSNRDEAFF. The CDR3 DNA reads as TGTGCCAGCAGCAACAGGGATGAAGCTTTCTTT.

A remark on this clone: Other DNA variants within this sample encode the same CDR3. This chain connects TRBV6-6 to TRBJ1-3, with D unclear. The V gene lost 4 bases and the J gene lost 2 bases, with 15 bases spanning the gap. This CDR3 has 16 amino acids. Looked up from germline, CDR1 is MNHNY and CDR2 is SVGAGI (reference sequence). CDR3: CASSSGKGRPGNTIYF. For the CDR3, the DNA is TGTGCCAGCAGTTCCGGGAAAGGGCGACCTGGAAACACCATATATTTT.

CDR3 nucleotides: TGTGCCAGCAGCTTAGGAGCGATTCCGACCTACGAGCAGTACTTC. Translated: CASSLGAIPTYEQYF. The genes are TRBV11-1 and TRBJ2-7; D unclear. V lost 1 base and J lost 2, with 12 bases in between. This CDR3 comprises 15 residues. From germline, CDR1 is SGHAT and CDR2 FQDESV (reference sequence).

This rearrangement joins TRBV6-5 to TRBJ2-6; D may be TRBD2 (6 bases). Trimming took off 2 bases at V and 2 bases at J, with 10 bases between the two ends. Germline CDR1 and CDR2: MNHEY and SVGAGI. The length of the CDR3 is 16 residues. The CDR3 DNA sequence: TGTGCCAGCAGTTACGCGCGGGATACTGGGGCCAACGTCCTGACTTTC. This gives the protein CASSYARDTGANVLTF.

The rearrangement joins TRBV7-9 to TRBJ2-3; TRBD1 is a possible D gene (6 bases). The CDR3 consists of 15 residues. Trimming left V 1 base short and J 0 bases short, with 8 bases between. Germline values: CDR1 SEHNR, CDR2 FQNEAQ (reference sequence). CDR3 DNA sequence: TGTGCCAGCAGCTTAGTAGGGGGTAGCACAGATACGCAGTATTTT. It specifies CASSLVGGSTDTQYF.

The chain links TRBV27 to TRBJ2-7, with a weak D call TRBD1 (5 bases). This CDR3 region has 15 residues. Trimming took off 4 bases at V and 3 bases at J, with 16 bases between the two ends. Looked up from germline, CDR1 is MNHEY and CDR2 is SMNVEV (reference sequence). For the CDR3, the DNA is TGTGCCAGCAGTTCCTCAGGGTGGACCCTCTACGAGCAGTACTTC. It specifies CASSSSGWTLYEQYF.